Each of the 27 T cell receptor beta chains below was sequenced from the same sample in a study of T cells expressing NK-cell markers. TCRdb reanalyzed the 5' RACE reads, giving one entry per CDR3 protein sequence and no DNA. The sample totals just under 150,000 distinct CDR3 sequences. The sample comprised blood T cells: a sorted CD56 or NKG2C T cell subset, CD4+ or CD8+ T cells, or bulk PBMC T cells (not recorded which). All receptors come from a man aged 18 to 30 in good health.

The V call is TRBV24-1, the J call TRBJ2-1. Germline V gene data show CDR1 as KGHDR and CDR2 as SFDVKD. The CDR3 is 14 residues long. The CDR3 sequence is CATASGSSYNEQFF.

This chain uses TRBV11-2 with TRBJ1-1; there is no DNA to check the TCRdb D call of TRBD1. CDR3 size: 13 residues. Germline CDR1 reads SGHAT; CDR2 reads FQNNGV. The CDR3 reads CASSPTARTEAFF.

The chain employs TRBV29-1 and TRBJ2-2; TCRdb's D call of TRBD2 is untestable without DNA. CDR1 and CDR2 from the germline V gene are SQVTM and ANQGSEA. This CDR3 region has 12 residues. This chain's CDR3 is CSVRLVAGELFF.

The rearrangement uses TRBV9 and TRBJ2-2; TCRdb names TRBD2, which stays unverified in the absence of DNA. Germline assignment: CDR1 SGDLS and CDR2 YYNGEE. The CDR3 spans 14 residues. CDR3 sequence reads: CASSGGLNTGELFF.

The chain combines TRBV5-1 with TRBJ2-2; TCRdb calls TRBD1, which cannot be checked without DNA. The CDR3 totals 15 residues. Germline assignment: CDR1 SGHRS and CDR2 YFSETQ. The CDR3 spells CASSYRDGEIGELFF.

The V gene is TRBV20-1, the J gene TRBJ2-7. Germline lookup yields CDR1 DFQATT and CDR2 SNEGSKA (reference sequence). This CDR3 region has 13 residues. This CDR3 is CSAPNRDSYEQYF.

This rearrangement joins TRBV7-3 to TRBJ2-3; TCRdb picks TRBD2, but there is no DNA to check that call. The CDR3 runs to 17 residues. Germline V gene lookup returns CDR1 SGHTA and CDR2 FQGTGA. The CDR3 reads CASSLGPSGSSTDTQYF.

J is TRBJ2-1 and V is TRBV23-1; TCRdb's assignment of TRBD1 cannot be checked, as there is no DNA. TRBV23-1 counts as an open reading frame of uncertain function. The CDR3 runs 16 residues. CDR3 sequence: CASRNLIGTPKDEQFF.

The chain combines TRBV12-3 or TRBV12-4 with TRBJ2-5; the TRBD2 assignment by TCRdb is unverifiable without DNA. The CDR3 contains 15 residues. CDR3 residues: CASSFRQGGQETQYF.

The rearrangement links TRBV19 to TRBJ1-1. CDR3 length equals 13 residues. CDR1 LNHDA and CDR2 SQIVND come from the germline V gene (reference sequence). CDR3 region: CASKPDNPTEAFF.

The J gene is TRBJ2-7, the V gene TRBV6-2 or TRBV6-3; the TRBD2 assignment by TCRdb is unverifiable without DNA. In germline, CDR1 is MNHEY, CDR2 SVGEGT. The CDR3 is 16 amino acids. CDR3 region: CASSYSGQSYSYEQYF.

The CDR3 protein is CASSRPQGLALQETQYF. The chain carries TRBV14 and TRBJ2-5; TCRdb names TRBD2, which stays unverified in the absence of DNA. The CDR3 totals 17 residues. Germline values: CDR1 SGHDN, CDR2 FVKESK. Full variable domain (outside the CDR3, taken from reference TRBV14 and TRBJ2-5): EAGVTQFPSHSVIEKGQTVTLRCDPISGHDNLYWYRRVMGKEIKFLLHFVKESKQDESGMPNNRFLAERTGGTYSTLKVQPAELEDSGVYFCASSRPQGLALQETQYFGPGTRLLVL.

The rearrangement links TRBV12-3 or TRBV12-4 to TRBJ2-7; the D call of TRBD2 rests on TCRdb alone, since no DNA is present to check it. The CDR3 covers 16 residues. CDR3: CASTTTLEGVGYEQYF.

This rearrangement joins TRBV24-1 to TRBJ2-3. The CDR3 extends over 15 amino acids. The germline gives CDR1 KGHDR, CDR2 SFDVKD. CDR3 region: CATSPHFSSTDTQYF.

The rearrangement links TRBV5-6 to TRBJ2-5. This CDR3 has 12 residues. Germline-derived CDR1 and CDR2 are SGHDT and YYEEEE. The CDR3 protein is CASSSTRETQYF.

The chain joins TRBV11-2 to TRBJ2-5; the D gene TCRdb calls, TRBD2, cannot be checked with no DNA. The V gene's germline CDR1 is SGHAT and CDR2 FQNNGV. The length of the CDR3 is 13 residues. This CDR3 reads CASSPAGGETQYF.

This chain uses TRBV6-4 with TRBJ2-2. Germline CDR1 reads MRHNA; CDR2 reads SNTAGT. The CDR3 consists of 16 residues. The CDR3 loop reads CASSDGVGASTGELFF.

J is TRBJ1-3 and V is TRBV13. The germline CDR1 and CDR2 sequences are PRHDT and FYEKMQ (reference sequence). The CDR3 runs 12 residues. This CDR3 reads CASTFSGNTIYF.

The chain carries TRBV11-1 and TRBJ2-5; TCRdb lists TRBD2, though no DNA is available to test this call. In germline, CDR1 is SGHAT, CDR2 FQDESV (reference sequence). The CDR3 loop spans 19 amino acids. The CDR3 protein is CASSEFGISSGLLGETQYF.

This CDR3 is CASSIGSMNTEAFF. V is TRBV19 and J is TRBJ1-1. Germline loops: CDR1 LNHDA, CDR2 SQIVND (reference sequence). CDR3 length: 14 amino acids.

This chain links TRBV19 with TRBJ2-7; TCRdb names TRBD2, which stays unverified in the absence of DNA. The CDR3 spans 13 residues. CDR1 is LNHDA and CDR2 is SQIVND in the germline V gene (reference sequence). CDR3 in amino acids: CASSTGTTLEQYF.

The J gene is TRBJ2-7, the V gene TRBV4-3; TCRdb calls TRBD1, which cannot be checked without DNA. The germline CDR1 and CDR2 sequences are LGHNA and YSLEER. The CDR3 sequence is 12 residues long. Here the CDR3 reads CASAQEADEQYF.

This CDR3 is CASSLPQSSETQYF. The chain links TRBV7-9 to TRBJ2-5. In germline, CDR1 is SEHNR, CDR2 FQNEAQ (reference sequence). The length of the CDR3 is 14 residues.

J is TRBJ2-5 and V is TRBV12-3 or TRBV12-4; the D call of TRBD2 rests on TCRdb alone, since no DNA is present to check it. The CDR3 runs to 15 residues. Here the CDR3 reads CASRGLAGDQETQYF.

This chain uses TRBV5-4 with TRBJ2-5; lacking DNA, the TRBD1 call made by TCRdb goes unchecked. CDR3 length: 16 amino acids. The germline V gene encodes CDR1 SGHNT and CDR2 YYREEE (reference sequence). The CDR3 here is CASSISTGPYQETQYF.

The CDR3 loop reads CASSVDSDEAFF. The V call is TRBV9, the J call TRBJ1-1. Germline V gene data show CDR1 as SGDLS and CDR2 as YYNGEE. The CDR3 spans 12 residues. The complete variable domain, with remaining parts taken from reference TRBV9 and TRBJ1-1, reads DSGVTQTPKHLITATGQRVTLRCSPRSGDLSVYWYQQSLDQGLQFLIQYYNGEERAKGNILERFSAQQFPDLHSELNLSSLELGDSALYFCASSVDSDEAFFGQGTRLTVV.

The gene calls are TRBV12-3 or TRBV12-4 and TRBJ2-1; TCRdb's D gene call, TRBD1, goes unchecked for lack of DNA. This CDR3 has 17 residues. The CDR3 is CASSLAPTGGPYNEQFF.